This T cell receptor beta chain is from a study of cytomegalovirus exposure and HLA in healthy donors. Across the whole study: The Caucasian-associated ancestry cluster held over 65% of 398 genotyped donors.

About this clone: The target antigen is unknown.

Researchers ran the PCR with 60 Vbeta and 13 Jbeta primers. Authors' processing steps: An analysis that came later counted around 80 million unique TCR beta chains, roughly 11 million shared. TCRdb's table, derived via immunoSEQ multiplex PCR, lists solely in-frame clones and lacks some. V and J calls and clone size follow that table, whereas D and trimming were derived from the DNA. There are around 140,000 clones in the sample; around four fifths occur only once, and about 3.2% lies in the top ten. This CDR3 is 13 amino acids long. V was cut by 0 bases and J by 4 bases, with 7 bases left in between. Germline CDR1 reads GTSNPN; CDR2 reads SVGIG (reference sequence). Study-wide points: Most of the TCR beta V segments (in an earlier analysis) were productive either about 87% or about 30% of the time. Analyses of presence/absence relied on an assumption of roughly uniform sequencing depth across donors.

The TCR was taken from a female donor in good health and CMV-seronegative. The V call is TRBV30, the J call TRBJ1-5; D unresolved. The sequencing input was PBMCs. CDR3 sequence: CAWSVEGNQPQHF. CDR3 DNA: TGTGCCTGGAGTGTGGAGGGAAATCAGCCCCAGCATTTT.